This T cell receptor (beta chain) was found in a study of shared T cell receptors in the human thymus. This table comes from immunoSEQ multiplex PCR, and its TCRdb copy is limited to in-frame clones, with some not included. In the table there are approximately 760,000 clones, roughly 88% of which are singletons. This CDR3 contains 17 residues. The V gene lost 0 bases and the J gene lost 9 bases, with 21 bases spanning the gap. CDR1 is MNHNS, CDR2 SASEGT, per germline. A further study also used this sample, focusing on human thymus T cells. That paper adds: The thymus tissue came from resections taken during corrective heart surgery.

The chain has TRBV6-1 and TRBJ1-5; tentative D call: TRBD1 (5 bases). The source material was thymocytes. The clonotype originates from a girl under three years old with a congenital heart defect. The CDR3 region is CASSEAGGQSKGWPQHF. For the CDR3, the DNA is TGTGCCAGCAGTGAAGCCGGCGGCCAAAGTAAGGGGTGGCCCCAGCATTTT.